This TCR beta chain comes out of a study of cytomegalovirus exposure and HLA in healthy donors. About the study: The Caucasian-associated ancestry cluster contained about four fifths of the 398 genotyped donors. General study results and limits: When the data were analyzed later, several of the most significant clusters appeared to be linked to common viral pathogens. When presence/absence was analysed, sequencing depth was taken to be roughly uniform across donors.

V gave up 5 bases and J gave up 5 bases; unmatched junction bases: 10. CDR3 size: 16 residues. Germline lookup yields CDR1 SEHNR and CDR2 FQNEAQ (reference sequence). A word on this clone: The target antigen is unknown.

The PCR had 60 Vbeta and 13 Jbeta primers. This table comes from immunoSEQ multiplex PCR, and its TCRdb copy is limited to in-frame clones, with some not included. The sample records more than 90,000 clones, 65% to 85% being singletons. The V and J genes are TRBV7-9 and TRBJ2-2, with 8 bases fitting TRBD1. This receptor was taken from a man aged 50 to 59 in good health and CMV-seronegative. The sequenced sample consisted of PBMCs. The CDR3 DNA follows: TGTGCCAGCAGCGCCCCGGGACAGGTCGGGACCGGGGAGCTGTTTTTT. As protein: CASSAPGQVGTGELFF.